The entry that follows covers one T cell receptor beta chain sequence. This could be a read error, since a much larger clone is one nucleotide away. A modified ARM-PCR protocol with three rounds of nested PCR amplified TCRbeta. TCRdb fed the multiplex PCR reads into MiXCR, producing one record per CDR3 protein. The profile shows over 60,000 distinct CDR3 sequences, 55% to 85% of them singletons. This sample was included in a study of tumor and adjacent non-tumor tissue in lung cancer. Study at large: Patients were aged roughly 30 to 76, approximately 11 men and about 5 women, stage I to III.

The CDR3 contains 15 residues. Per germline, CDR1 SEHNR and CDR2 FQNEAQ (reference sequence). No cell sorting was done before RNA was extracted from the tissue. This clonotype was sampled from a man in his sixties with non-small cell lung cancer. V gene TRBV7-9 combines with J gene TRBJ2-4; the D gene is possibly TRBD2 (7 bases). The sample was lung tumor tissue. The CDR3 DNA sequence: TGTGTCAGCAGCCCCCTAAGGGGGGGGAGAAACATTCAGTACTTC. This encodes CVSSPLRGGRNIQYF.